The source of this TCR beta chain is a study of blood T cell repertoires in COVID-19. For the study at large: Both acute and convalescent COVID-19 samples were obtained from the United States, Italy and Spain.

Repertoires were generated with immunoSEQ multiplex PCR, while TCRdb's copy carries only in-frame clones and drops some. The sample lists about 160,000 clones, 80% to 95% occurring once. V lost 8 bases and J lost 5, with 18 bases in between. The CDR3 is 14 amino acids. The germline V gene has CDR1 MNHEY and CDR2 SVGAGI. This TCR derives from a man aged 30 to 45 with COVID-19, enrolled during active disease. The sequencing sample was made of peripheral blood. This chain uses TRBV6-5 with TRBJ2-5; D possibly corresponds to TRBD2 (7 bases). CDR3 residues: CASGEGGRRETQYF. The CDR3 DNA is TGTGCCAGCGGGGAGGGGGGGCGCCGTGAGACCCAGTACTTC.